This T cell receptor (beta chain) is drawn from a study of patients and donors after allogeneic stem cell transplantation. A single record per CDR3 protein comes from TCRdb applying MiXCR to the RT-PCR reads. The sample consists of about 960,000 distinct CDR3 sequences, roughly 18% of them appearing once. In its sample, this clonotype was seen a few times. Looked up from germline, CDR1 is LGHDT and CDR2 is YNNKEL (reference sequence). Trimming removed 1 base from V and 0 bases from J, with 10 bases in between. The CDR3 totals 16 residues. This chain links TRBV3-1 with TRBJ2-1, with D possibly TRBD1 on 5 matching bases. Sequenced input: blood, either unsorted or a sorted T cell fraction (not recorded which). The source is a human donor who was either an allogeneic HSCT recipient or a stem cell or donor lymphocyte infusion donor (not recorded which). It is not recorded whose cells these are; they may come from a transplant donor. As DNA, the CDR3 is TGTGCCAGCAGCCAAGTGGGGCGCAGCTCCTACAATGAGCAGTTCTTC. Translating it yields CASSQVGRSSYNEQFF.